This T cell receptor (beta chain) came from a study of shared clonotypes between healthy human individuals. Each PCR replicate run on unsorted PBMC took in about 0.3 ug DNA, tens of thousands of T cell genomes. The sequencing of unsorted PBMC DNA took place on ten immunoSEQ deep assay plates. Clones were read by immunoSEQ multiplex PCR, and TCRdb kept only the in-frame ones, dropping some. The repertoire holds around 440,000 clones, 75% to 80% seen once, with approximately 12% in the top ten. Caucasian adults living in Nashville, Tennessee, provided all samples. The V gene's germline CDR1 is LGHNT and CDR2 FRNRAP. This CDR3 contains 18 residues. J gave up 0 bases and V 2 bases, and 7 bases lay outside the gene matches.

The V gene is TRBV12-5, the J gene TRBJ2-1; 10 nucleotides match TRBD2. The TCR originated in a woman aged 40 to 50 in good health. Some clones in this sample may be carry-over from other donors' samples. The source material was PBMCs. For the CDR3, the DNA is TGTGCTAGTGGTTTGTACGTGGCTAGCGGGAGCTCCTACAATGAGCAGTTCTTC. Its protein product is CASGLYVASGSSYNEQFF.